This is a list of T cell receptor beta chains from one sample in a study of control samples from healthy donors and cancer patients. Libraries were prepared by immunoSEQ multiplex PCR; TCRdb keeps only in-frame clonotypes and omits some of them. In the table there are about 69,000 clones, nearly 90% of which are singletons. What was sequenced was PBMCs. These TCRs come from a man between 60 and 75 years old with lung cancer. CDR3s include the opening cysteine and the closing phenylalanine or tryptophan. The D gene is left open where the match is weak. Some rows have no size entry. The others give once, few or many, or a class for an expanded clone.

j_call: TRBJ2-3; v_call: TRBV29-1; clone_size: once; d_call: NA; cdr3_aa: CSVDMETDTQYF; cdr3_nt: TGCAGCGTCGACATGGAGACAGATACGCAGTATTTT
j_call: TRBJ1-1; v_call: TRBV5-8; clone_size: NA; d_call: TRBD1; cdr3_aa: CASSSRDRSEAFF; cdr3_nt: TGTGCCAGCAGCTCCCGGGACAGGTCTGAAGCTTTCTTT
j_call: TRBJ1-3; v_call: TRBV6-6; clone_size: NA; d_call: TRBD1; cdr3_aa: CASSHQTGGEGNTIYF; cdr3_nt: TGTGCCAGCAGTCATCAGACAGGGGGAGAAGGAAACACCATATATTTT
j_call: TRBJ2-5; v_call: TRBV5-4; clone_size: NA; d_call: NA; cdr3_aa: CASSLNREEETQYF; cdr3_nt: TGTGCCAGCAGCTTGAACCGTGAAGAAGAGACCCAGTACTTC
j_call: TRBJ1-1; v_call: TRBV3-1/TRBV3-2; clone_size: NA; d_call: NA; cdr3_aa: CASSPGGVNTEAFF; cdr3_nt: TGTGCCAGCAGCCCGGGGGGAGTTAACACTGAAGCTTTCTTT
j_call: TRBJ2-7; v_call: TRBV11-3; clone_size: NA; d_call: NA; cdr3_aa: CASSPGLSYEQYF; cdr3_nt: TGTGCCAGCAGCCCGGGACTTTCCTACGAGCAGTACTTC
j_call: TRBJ2-2; v_call: TRBV7-3; clone_size: NA; d_call: TRBD2; cdr3_aa: CASSAGGQGNTGELFF; cdr3_nt: TGTGCCAGCAGCGCGGGGGGCCAGGGGAACACCGGGGAGCTGTTTTTT
j_call: TRBJ2-6; v_call: TRBV30; clone_size: NA; d_call: NA; cdr3_aa: CAWSKGGAGANVLTF; cdr3_nt: TGTGCCTGGAGTAAAGGAGGGGCTGGGGCCAACGTCCTGACTTTC
j_call: TRBJ1-2; v_call: TRBV11-2; clone_size: NA; d_call: NA; cdr3_aa: CASSSGASGAYGYTF; cdr3_nt: TGTGCCAGCAGCTCCGGGGCCTCCGGGGCCTATGGCTACACCTTC
j_call: TRBJ1-5; v_call: TRBV6-6; clone_size: NA; d_call: TRBD1; cdr3_aa: CASTIGGANQPQHF; cdr3_nt: TGTGCCAGCACGATAGGGGGCGCGAATCAGCCCCAGCATTTT
j_call: TRBJ1-1; v_call: TRBV20-1; clone_size: many; d_call: NA; cdr3_aa: CSATKIPEAFF; cdr3_nt: TGCAGTGCTACTAAAATACCTGAAGCTTTCTTT
j_call: TRBJ2-6; v_call: TRBV5-1; clone_size: NA; d_call: NA; cdr3_aa: CASSLAPGDGANVLTF; cdr3_nt: TGCGCCAGCAGCTTGGCCCCGGGCGATGGGGCCAACGTCCTGACTTTC
j_call: TRBJ2-5; v_call: TRBV3-1/TRBV3-2; clone_size: NA; d_call: NA; cdr3_aa: CASTKGRGGETQYF; cdr3_nt: TGTGCCAGCACCAAAGGACGCGGCGGAGAGACCCAGTACTTC
j_call: TRBJ2-1; v_call: TRBV5-1; clone_size: NA; d_call: TRBD2; cdr3_aa: CASSLGTSGVREQFF; cdr3_nt: TGCGCCAGCAGCCTCGGGACTAGCGGGGTTAGGGAGCAGTTCTTC
j_call: TRBJ2-1; v_call: TRBV5-4; clone_size: NA; d_call: NA; cdr3_aa: CASSFGTTEQFF; cdr3_nt: TGTGCCAGCAGCTTCGGGACGACTGAGCAGTTCTTC
j_call: TRBJ2-7; v_call: TRBV6-5; clone_size: NA; d_call: NA; cdr3_aa: CASSLIGATYEQYF; cdr3_nt: TGTGCCAGCAGTCTGATCGGGGCAACCTACGAGCAGTACTTC
j_call: TRBJ1-1; v_call: TRBV7-3; clone_size: NA; d_call: NA; cdr3_aa: CASSERAGGNTEAFF; cdr3_nt: TGTGCCAGCAGCGAAAGGGCAGGAGGTAACACTGAAGCTTTCTTT
j_call: TRBJ2-3; v_call: TRBV5-1; clone_size: NA; d_call: NA; cdr3_aa: CASSYSTDTQYF; cdr3_nt: TGCGCCAGCAGCTATAGCACAGATACGCAGTATTTT
j_call: TRBJ1-2; v_call: TRBV29-1; clone_size: NA; d_call: NA; cdr3_aa: CSVLLNGRYYGYTF; cdr3_nt: TGCAGCGTTCTATTGAATGGGCGGTACTATGGCTACACCTTC
j_call: TRBJ1-4; v_call: TRBV6-5; clone_size: NA; d_call: TRBD1; cdr3_aa: CASSYSGTGGEKLFF; cdr3_nt: TGTGCCAGCAGTTACTCCGGGACAGGGGGGGAAAAACTGTTTTTT
j_call: TRBJ2-1; v_call: TRBV12-3/TRBV12-4; clone_size: NA; d_call: NA; cdr3_aa: CASCGYNEQFF; cdr3_nt: TGTGCCAGCTGTGGCTACAATGAGCAGTTCTTC
j_call: TRBJ1-6; v_call: TRBV20-1; clone_size: NA; d_call: TRBD1; cdr3_aa: CSASAEDRGRSPLHF; cdr3_nt: TGCAGTGCTAGTGCGGAAGACAGGGGGCGATCACCCCTCCACTTT
j_call: TRBJ2-2; v_call: TRBV3-1/TRBV3-2; clone_size: NA; d_call: NA; cdr3_aa: CASSQVRTNTGELFF; cdr3_nt: TGTGCCAGCAGCCAAGTTAGGACAAACACCGGGGAGCTGTTTTTT
j_call: TRBJ2-3; v_call: TRBV5-4; clone_size: few; d_call: NA; cdr3_aa: CASSSEGLRAQYF; cdr3_nt: TGTGCCAGCAGCTCAGAGGGGCTGAGGGCGCAGTATTTT
j_call: TRBJ2-2; v_call: TRBV5-1; clone_size: NA; d_call: NA; cdr3_aa: CASRRADLNTGELFF; cdr3_nt: TGCGCCAGCAGACGGGCCGATCTAAACACCGGGGAGCTGTTTTTT
j_call: TRBJ2-5; v_call: TRBV3-1/TRBV3-2; clone_size: NA; d_call: NA; cdr3_aa: CASLRGAGTPGGTQYF; cdr3_nt: TGTGCCAGCTTGAGGGGCGCCGGGACACCCGGGGGGACCCAGTACTTC
j_call: TRBJ1-1; v_call: TRBV4-1; clone_size: NA; d_call: TRBD1; cdr3_aa: CASSQDRARGLRTEAFF; cdr3_nt: TGCGCCAGCAGCCAAGATAGGGCCAGGGGGCTCCGCACTGAAGCTTTCTTT
j_call: TRBJ2-3; v_call: TRBV10-1; clone_size: once; d_call: TRBD1; cdr3_aa: CASNPGDRGTDTQYF; cdr3_nt: TGCGCCAGCAACCCAGGGGACAGGGGCACAGATACGCAGTATTTT
j_call: TRBJ2-1; v_call: TRBV6-5; clone_size: NA; d_call: NA; cdr3_aa: CASIDTGRDNEQFF; cdr3_nt: TGTGCCAGTATTGACACAGGTCGGGACAATGAGCAGTTCTTC
j_call: TRBJ2-1; v_call: TRBV7-9; clone_size: once; d_call: TRBD2; cdr3_aa: CASSTLSGGSYNEQFF; cdr3_nt: TGTGCCAGCAGCACACTCTCGGGGGGCTCCTACAATGAGCAGTTCTTC
j_call: TRBJ2-7; v_call: TRBV7-9; clone_size: NA; d_call: TRBD1; cdr3_aa: CASSFLGQGEAYEQYF; cdr3_nt: TGTGCCAGCAGCTTTTTGGGACAGGGAGAGGCCTACGAGCAGTACTTC
j_call: TRBJ1-1; v_call: TRBV7-2; clone_size: NA; d_call: NA; cdr3_aa: CASSLALEAFF; cdr3_nt: TGTGCCAGCAGCTTAGCGTTGGAAGCTTTCTTT
j_call: TRBJ1-2; v_call: TRBV7-3; clone_size: NA; d_call: NA; cdr3_aa: CASPPGGLLDGYTF; cdr3_nt: TGTGCCAGCCCCCCAGGAGGATTACTAGATGGCTACACCTTC
j_call: TRBJ1-5; v_call: TRBV12-5; clone_size: NA; d_call: NA; cdr3_aa: CASGLGQNQPQHF; cdr3_nt: TGTGCTAGTGGTTTAGGGCAAAATCAGCCCCAGCATTTT
j_call: TRBJ1-5; v_call: TRBV6-5; clone_size: NA; d_call: NA; cdr3_aa: CASRRAYQSLPQHF; cdr3_nt: TGTGCCAGCAGAAGGGCTTACCAGAGTCTGCCCCAGCATTTT
j_call: TRBJ2-3; v_call: TRBV5-4; clone_size: NA; d_call: NA; cdr3_aa: CASSLVTGARGDTQYF; cdr3_nt: TGTGCCAGCAGCTTGGTCACTGGTGCCAGGGGAGATACGCAGTATTTT
j_call: TRBJ1-3; v_call: TRBV7-9; clone_size: NA; d_call: NA; cdr3_aa: CASSRGDGFGNTIYF; cdr3_nt: TGTGCCAGCAGCCGGGGTGATGGCTTTGGAAACACCATATATTTT
j_call: TRBJ2-2; v_call: TRBV9; clone_size: once; d_call: TRBD2; cdr3_aa: CASSVEAGGLNTGELFF; cdr3_nt: TGTGCCAGCAGCGTAGAAGCGGGGGGGTTAAACACCGGGGAGCTGTTTTTT
j_call: TRBJ2-7; v_call: TRBV7-2; clone_size: NA; d_call: NA; cdr3_aa: CASSLRTEQYF; cdr3_nt: TGTGCCAGCAGCTTAAGGACCGAGCAGTACTTC
j_call: TRBJ2-1; v_call: TRBV7-6; clone_size: NA; d_call: NA; cdr3_aa: CASSLSGNEQFF; cdr3_nt: TGTGCCAGCAGCTTATCGGGGAATGAGCAGTTCTTC
j_call: TRBJ1-1; v_call: TRBV3-1/TRBV3-2; clone_size: NA; d_call: NA; cdr3_aa: CASSQFAEAFF; cdr3_nt: TGTGCCAGCAGCCAATTTGCTGAAGCTTTCTTT
j_call: TRBJ1-5; v_call: TRBV5-8; clone_size: few; d_call: NA; cdr3_aa: CASSFNQPQHF; cdr3_nt: TGTGCCAGCAGCTTTAATCAGCCCCAGCATTTT
j_call: TRBJ1-1; v_call: TRBV6-6; clone_size: NA; d_call: NA; cdr3_aa: CASTPRASNTEAFF; cdr3_nt: TGTGCCAGCACCCCCCGGGCCTCGAACACTGAAGCTTTCTTT
j_call: TRBJ2-5; v_call: TRBV5-4; clone_size: NA; d_call: NA; cdr3_aa: CASSLAGQQETQYF; cdr3_nt: TGTGCCAGCAGCTTGGCTGGACAGCAAGAGACCCAGTACTTC
j_call: TRBJ2-7; v_call: TRBV6-5; clone_size: NA; d_call: NA; cdr3_aa: CASSYNGVSSYEQYF; cdr3_nt: TGTGCCAGCAGTTACAACGGGGTTAGCTCCTACGAGCAGTACTTC
j_call: TRBJ1-5; v_call: TRBV2; clone_size: once; d_call: TRBD1; cdr3_aa: CASATGGEGNQPQHF; cdr3_nt: TGTGCCAGCGCCACAGGGGGGGAGGGCAATCAGCCCCAGCATTTT
j_call: TRBJ2-1; v_call: TRBV5-1; clone_size: NA; d_call: TRBD1; cdr3_aa: CASRIQGAVDNEQFF; cdr3_nt: TGCGCCAGCAGAATCCAGGGGGCGGTTGACAATGAGCAGTTCTTC
j_call: TRBJ1-5; v_call: TRBV18; clone_size: NA; d_call: NA; cdr3_aa: CASSPLPPDSNQPQHF; cdr3_nt: TGTGCCAGCTCACCACTGCCTCCAGATAGCAATCAGCCCCAGCATTTT
j_call: TRBJ2-6; v_call: TRBV6-1; clone_size: NA; d_call: TRBD1; cdr3_aa: CASSETGTGASRVTF; cdr3_nt: TGTGCCAGCAGTGAAACGGGGACAGGCGCCAGTAGGGTGACTTTC
j_call: TRBJ1-2; v_call: TRBV2; clone_size: NA; d_call: NA; cdr3_aa: CASSAKGSANYGYTF; cdr3_nt: TGTGCCAGCAGTGCCAAGGGTAGCGCTAACTATGGCTACACCTTC
j_call: TRBJ1-2; v_call: TRBV5-1; clone_size: NA; d_call: NA; cdr3_aa: CASSFGDDYGYTF; cdr3_nt: TGCGCCAGCAGCTTTGGGGACGACTATGGCTACACCTTC
j_call: TRBJ1-2; v_call: TRBV3-1/TRBV3-2; clone_size: NA; d_call: NA; cdr3_aa: CASSLRESARRNYGYTF; cdr3_nt: TGTGCCAGCAGCCTCCGGGAATCAGCACGCCGCAACTATGGCTACACCTTC
j_call: TRBJ1-5; v_call: TRBV12-5; clone_size: NA; d_call: NA; cdr3_aa: CASGGGYSNQPQHF; cdr3_nt: TGTGCTAGTGGGGGGGGTTATAGCAATCAGCCCCAGCATTTT
j_call: TRBJ1-1; v_call: TRBV5-4; clone_size: NA; d_call: NA; cdr3_aa: CASSLHEGKAFF; cdr3_nt: TGTGCCAGCAGCTTACACGAAGGGAAAGCTTTCTTT
j_call: TRBJ2-7; v_call: TRBV6-5; clone_size: NA; d_call: NA; cdr3_aa: CASSFGDRPYEQYF; cdr3_nt: TGTGCCAGCAGTTTCGGAGACAGACCCTACGAGCAGTACTTC
j_call: TRBJ2-2; v_call: TRBV7-6; clone_size: NA; d_call: NA; cdr3_aa: CASSLNLAPNTGELFF; cdr3_nt: TGTGCCAGCAGCTTAAATCTAGCCCCGAACACCGGGGAGCTGTTTTTT
j_call: TRBJ1-1; v_call: TRBV30; clone_size: NA; d_call: NA; cdr3_aa: CAWSLEKGRTEAFF; cdr3_nt: TGTGCCTGGAGTTTAGAAAAGGGGAGGACTGAAGCTTTCTTT